One sample yielded the 29 T cell receptor beta chains listed below, sequenced in a study of CD4 T cells in relation to SARS-CoV-2 and coronaviruses. No antigen has been identified for these receptors. Sequenced by immunoSEQ multiplex PCR; TCRdb stores in-frame clones only, minus some. The table lists about 37,000 clones, more than 65% of them singletons, with approximately 4.5% in the top ten. Sequencing used naive CD4+ T cells from PBMCs, cultured in vitro. As to subset: naive CD4+ T cells isolated by negative enrichment. The receptor source for this set is an adult with COVID-19.

V is TRBV18 and J is TRBJ1-2, with 11 bases identical to TRBD1. This CDR3 comprises 16 residues. The V gene end was trimmed by 4 bases and the J gene end by 5 bases; junction bases not matched to a gene: 9. The V gene's germline CDR1 is KGHSH and CDR2 LQKENI. CDR3 bases: TGTGCCAGCTCACACACCTCGGGACAGGGGGAGTATGGCTACACCTTC. Translation gives CASSHTSGQGEYGYTF. Looking up the rest from reference TRBV18 and TRBJ1-2 gives the full variable domain: NAGVMQNPRHLVRRRGQEARLRCSPMKGHSHVYWYRQLPEEGLKFMVYLQKENIIDESGMPKERFSAEFPKEGPSILRIQQVVRGDSAAYFCASSHTSGQGEYGYTFGSGTRLTVV.

This clone was counted only a few times. The chain couples TRBV28 to TRBJ2-7, with TRBD1 as a possible D gene (5 bases). This CDR3 has 14 residues. V lost 5 bases to trimming and J lost 4 bases, with 15 bases between them. The germline gives CDR1 MDHEN, CDR2 SYDVKM. The chain's CDR3 is CASSTTLPGYEQYF. The CDR3 nucleotides read TGTGCCAGCAGTACGACACTACCAGGGTACGAGCAGTACTTC.

The rearrangement links TRBV6-5 to TRBJ2-7; 8 positions match TRBD2. Losses at the gene ends were 7 bases for V and 6 bases for J; bases not matched to a gene: 5. This CDR3 has 12 residues. Per the germline V gene, CDR1 is MNHEY and CDR2 is SVGAGI. Here the CDR3 DNA reads TGTGCCAGCACGCAGACTAGCGTCGAGCAGTACTTC. Protein product: CASTQTSVEQYF.

J is TRBJ1-2 and V is TRBV19; maybe TRBD1 (5 bases). Germline V gene lookup returns CDR1 LNHDA and CDR2 SQIVND (reference sequence). The CDR3 has 14 residues. Trimming took 3 bases from V and 7 from J, leaving 15 bases between them. CDR3 protein: CASSIPDTGGGYTF. The CDR3 DNA is TGTGCCAGTAGTATCCCAGACACAGGCGGTGGCTACACCTTC.

V and J are TRBV5-1 and TRBJ2-5; possibly TRBD1 or TRBD2 for D (6 bases each). The germline V gene has CDR1 SGHRS and CDR2 YFSETQ. The CDR3 covers 15 residues. V was shortened by 1 base and J by 1 base, with 11 bases between the two germline ends. The CDR3 DNA reads TGCGCCAGCAGCTTGAGGGGGGCACCCCAAGAGACCCAGTACTTC. Its translation: CASSLRGAPQETQYF.

The rearrangement links TRBV5-1 to TRBJ2-5; D gene uncertain. V shed 0 bases and J shed 5 bases, with 2 bases lying between them. The CDR3 spans 11 residues. Germline V gives CDR1 SGHRS, CDR2 YFSETQ. CDR3 sequence reads: CASSLDETQYF. The CDR3 nucleotides read TGCGCCAGCAGCTTGGATGAGACCCAGTACTTC.

This chain connects TRBV5-6 to TRBJ2-7; 7 bases line up with TRBD2. V shed 2 bases and J 2 bases; nucleotides not matched to a gene: 7. The V gene's germline CDR1 is SGHDT and CDR2 YYEEEE. The CDR3 has 15 amino acids. This CDR3 is CASSLSGTKAYEQYF. CDR3 sequence (DNA): TGTGCCAGCAGCTTATCCGGGACTAAAGCCTACGAGCAGTACTTC.

The chain employs TRBV11-2 and TRBJ2-3; D is unclear. The germline V gene encodes CDR1 SGHAT and CDR2 FQNNGV. The V gene lost 5 bases and the J gene lost 2 bases, with 11 bases spanning the gap. This CDR3 contains 14 residues. CDR3 residues: CASSIGRVTDTQYF. In DNA, the CDR3 is TGTGCCAGCAGCATCGGACGGGTCACAGATACGCAGTATTTT. Full variable domain (remainder filled in from reference TRBV11-2 and TRBJ2-3): EAGVAQSPRYKIIEKRQSVAFWCNPISGHATLYWYQQILGQGPKLLIQFQNNGVVDDSQLPKDRFSAERLKGVDSTLKIQPAKLEDSAVYLCASSIGRVTDTQYFGPGTRLTVL.

The chain recombines TRBV3-1 (or the pseudogene TRBV3-2) with TRBJ1-5; D gene uncertain. The ends were cut back, 1 base at V and 4 bases at J, with 5 bases in the middle. This CDR3 has 13 residues. CDR1 is LGHDT and CDR2 is YNNKEL in the germline V gene (reference sequence). CDR3 loop: CASSQGANQPQHF. Here the CDR3 DNA reads TGTGCCAGCAGCCAAGGGGCGAATCAGCCCCAGCATTTT.

The rearrangement joins TRBV25-1 to TRBJ2-7; D is perhaps TRBD1 or TRBD2 (5 bases each). CDR3 length: 13 amino acids. Trimming took 8 bases from V and 2 from J, leaving 13 bases between them. Germline-derived CDR1 and CDR2 are MGHDK and SYGVNS. CDR3 loop: CASRGAGTYEQYF. CDR3 DNA sequence: TGTGCCAGCCGAGGGGCAGGGACCTACGAGCAGTACTTC.

The chain couples TRBV28 to TRBJ2-1, with 13 bases that match TRBD2. Germline trimming cut 5 bases from V and 5 bases from J; bases unmatched to any gene: 9. The CDR3 length is 17 residues. CDR1 is MDHEN, CDR2 SYDVKM, per germline. CDR3 sequence reads: CASSGYRTSGGDNEQFF. CDR3 DNA sequence: TGTGCCAGCAGTGGATACCGGACTAGCGGGGGAGACAATGAGCAGTTCTTC.

CDR3 sequence (DNA): TGTGCCAGCAGCCAAGAATCCGAGCAGTACTTC. It translates to CASSQESEQYF. The genes are TRBV3-1 (or the pseudogene TRBV3-2) and TRBJ2-7; no clear D. The CDR3 is 11 amino acids. Germline V gene data show CDR1 as LGHDT and CDR2 as YNNKEL (reference sequence). V dropped 0 bases and J dropped 6 bases, with 3 bases sitting between them.

The V call is TRBV5-8, the J call TRBJ2-3; the match to TRBD2 covers 8 bases. The germline V gene has CDR1 SGHTS and CDR2 YDEGEE. V lost 4 bases, J lost 0 bases, and 4 bases stayed unmatched. The CDR3 loop spans 15 amino acids. The CDR3 DNA reads TGTGCCAGCAGCCCGGGGGGGATTAGCACAGATACGCAGTATTTT. It yields the protein CASSPGGISTDTQYF. The full variable domain, with the rest looked up from reference TRBV5-8 and TRBJ2-3, is EAGVTQSPTHLIKTRGQQATLRCSPISGHTSVYWYQQALGLGLQFLLWYDEGEERNRGNFPPRFSGRQFPNYSSELNVNALELEDSALYLCASSPGGISTDTQYFGPGTRLTVL.

This clone occurred once. The chain carries TRBV24-1 and TRBJ2-3, with unresolved D. Trimming stripped 4 bases from V and 8 bases from J, with 12 bases between. The CDR3 length is 13 residues. Germline V lookup: CDR1 KGHDR, CDR2 SFDVKD. The CDR3 nucleotides are TGTGCCACCAGTGACCCCGTTCTTTTTACGCAGTATTTT. The encoded protein is CATSDPVLFTQYF.

This clone was found once. The genes are TRBV12-3 or TRBV12-4 and TRBJ1-1; no reliable D call. The ends were cut back, 3 bases at V and 5 bases at J, with 1 base in the middle. The length of the CDR3 is 10 residues. CDR3 sequence (DNA): TGTGCCAGCAGTTTGACTGAAGCTTTCTTT. Its translation is CASSLTEAFF.

The chain has TRBV28 and TRBJ1-4; D gene uncertain. V gave up 5 bases and J gave up 10 bases, with 20 bases separating them. This CDR3 region has 15 residues. The V gene's germline CDR1 is MDHEN and CDR2 SYDVKM. Here the CDR3 reads CASSPTTPASGKLFF. CDR3 nucleotide sequence: TGTGCCAGCAGTCCGACGACACCGGCCTCGGGAAAACTGTTTTTT.

This chain joins TRBV5-1 and TRBJ1-4; D gene unclear. The germline V gene encodes CDR1 SGHRS and CDR2 YFSETQ. The CDR3 contains 15 residues. V gave up 0 bases and J gave up 7 bases, with 13 bases separating them. CDR3 coding DNA: TGCGCCAGCAGCTTGGCCGAAGGGTCGGCTGAAAAACTGTTTTTT. It specifies CASSLAEGSAEKLFF.

The V and J genes are TRBV2 and TRBJ2-5; D perhaps matches TRBD2 (6 bases). Germline CDR1 is SNHLY and CDR2 is FYNNEI. Trimming took 7 bases from V and 5 from J, leaving 8 bases between them. This CDR3 is 11 amino acids long. The CDR3 nucleotides read TGTGCCAGCACGGGAGACGAGACCCAGTACTTC. The encoded protein is CASTGDETQYF. The variable domain in full, with the rest retrieved from reference TRBV2 and TRBJ2-5, is EPEVTQTPSHQVTQMGQEVILRCVPISNHLYFYWYRQILGQKVEFLVSFYNNEISEKSEIFDDQFSVERPDGSNFTLKIRSTKLEDSAMYFCASTGDETQYFGPGTRLLVL.

The rearrangement links TRBV5-1 to TRBJ2-3; 12 bases line up with TRBD2. The CDR3 totals 16 residues. The junction had 11 bases not matched to a gene; V was cut back by 6 bases and J by 6 bases. Germline CDR1 and CDR2: SGHRS and YFSETQ. CDR3 residues: CASTKTSGSLTDTQYF. For the CDR3, the DNA is TGCGCCAGCACCAAGACTAGCGGGAGCCTCACGGATACGCAGTATTTT.

This clone has just one count. The chain joins TRBV28 to TRBJ2-5; 11 bases are a match to TRBD2. CDR1 and CDR2 (germline): MDHEN, SYDVKM. The V segment lost 9 bases and the J segment 2 bases; nucleotides outside the gene matches: 5. The CDR3 sequence is 14 residues long. The CDR3 region is CASNIAGGQETQYF. CDR3 nucleotides: TGTGCCAGTAACATAGCGGGAGGGCAAGAGACCCAGTACTTC.

The V call is TRBV5-1, the J call TRBJ2-2; 7 nucleotides line up with TRBD2. V was clipped by 7 bases and J by 7 bases; unmatched bases: 10. Looked up from germline, CDR1 is SGHRS and CDR2 is YFSETQ. This CDR3 has 14 amino acids. CDR3 DNA: TGCGCCAGCCGCTCCCGGCGGGAGATCGGGGAGCTGTTTTTT. As protein: CASRSRREIGELFF.

This chain connects TRBV7-6 to TRBJ2-3; TRBD2 agrees at 13 bases. Germline lookup yields CDR1 SGHVS and CDR2 FNYEAQ. The CDR3 runs 19 residues. The J segment lost 5 bases and the V segment lost 0 bases, leaving 11 bases of the junction unmatched. The CDR3 spells CASSLAPTSGRALGDTQYF. The CDR3 DNA is TGTGCCAGCAGCTTAGCACCTACTAGCGGGAGGGCCTTGGGAGATACGCAGTATTTT.

CDR3 coding DNA: TGTGCCAGCAGTTTAGCCAGTCCCAGGAGCTCCTACAATGAGCAGTTCTTC. The encoded protein is CASSLASPRSSYNEQFF. The chain recombines TRBV27 with TRBJ2-1; unclear D gene. CDR3 length equals 17 residues. Germline V gene lookup returns CDR1 MNHEY and CDR2 SMNVEV (reference sequence). The ends were cut back, 2 bases at V and 0 bases at J, with 14 bases in the middle.

The chain has TRBV28 and TRBJ1-1; 8 positions agree with TRBD1. With 4 bases clipped from V and 4 bases from J, the junction kept 11 bases outside the gene matches. Germline CDR1 reads MDHEN; CDR2 reads SYDVKM. The CDR3 runs 16 residues. The CDR3 DNA sequence: TGTGCCAGCAGTTCACCGCTCGGACAGGGAGGCACTGAAGCTTTCTTT. As protein: CASSSPLGQGGTEAFF.

This sequence joins TRBV25-1 and TRBJ2-1; 7 bases align to TRBD2. CDR3 size: 15 residues. V lost 5 bases and J lost 4; bases outside the gene matches: 8. Germline values: CDR1 MGHDK, CDR2 SYGVNS. Here the CDR3 DNA reads TGTGCCAGCAGTCCACCGGGACTACAATACAATGAGCAGTTCTTC. This codes for CASSPPGLQYNEQFF.

This clone was seen a few times. In DNA form, the CDR3 reads TGTGCCAGCAGACCGCGACAGGGCCATTACAATGAGCAGTTCTTC. Amino acid sequence: CASRPRQGHYNEQFF. V is TRBV6-5 and J is TRBJ2-1; 7 nucleotides align to TRBD1. V was clipped by 6 bases and J by 4 bases; unmatched bases: 9. Germline lookup yields CDR1 MNHEY and CDR2 SVGAGI. This CDR3 region has 15 residues.

The gene calls are TRBV25-1 and TRBJ2-4; 8 bases align to TRBD2. The V and J ends lost 5 bases and 0 bases, in that order; junction bases with no gene match: 6. CDR1 and CDR2 from the germline V gene are MGHDK and SYGVNS. This CDR3 spans 16 amino acids. The CDR3 sequence is CASSSGLAVAKNIQYF. CDR3 coding DNA: TGTGCCAGCAGTTCTGGACTAGCAGTAGCCAAAAACATTCAGTACTTC.

This clone was seen just once. The rearrangement joins TRBV7-8 to TRBJ2-1; possibly TRBD2 for D (5 bases). V was trimmed by 5 bases and J by 11 bases, leaving 16 bases between them. The CDR3 extends over 13 amino acids. Germline CDR1 reads SGHVS; CDR2 reads FQNEAQ. The CDR3 here is CASSPTETGKQFF. The CDR3 DNA reads as TGTGCCAGCAGCCCCACGGAGACCGGGAAGCAGTTCTTC.

The rearrangement uses TRBV20-1 and TRBJ2-3; D is unclear. Germline-derived CDR1 and CDR2 are DFQATT and SNEGSKA (reference sequence). Trimming stripped 3 bases from V and 2 bases from J, with 9 bases between. The CDR3 consists of 13 residues. Written as DNA, the CDR3 is TGCAGTGCTAGTTTAGGATCCACAGATACGCAGTATTTT. It specifies CSASLGSTDTQYF.